This T cell receptor (beta chain) was found in a study of blood T cell repertoires in COVID-19. Across the whole study: Acute-phase and convalescent COVID-19 samples originated in the United States, Italy and Spain. T cells, B-cell-depleted T cells, or PBMCs provided the cDNA or gDNA that served as material.

Method: immunoSEQ multiplex PCR; TCRdb's copy keeps in-frame clones and lacks some. The sample has about 190,000 clones, around nine tenths seen once. This CDR3 spans 17 amino acids. The trim removed 7 bases at V and 3 bases at J, leaving 12 bases unmatched. Per the germline V gene, CDR1 is LNHDA and CDR2 is SQIVND (reference sequence). Sequencing was performed on peripheral blood. The J gene is TRBJ1-1, the V gene TRBV19; 12 bases align to TRBD1. This receptor was identified in a man aged 35 to 55 with acute or convalescent COVID-19. CDR3 in DNA: TGTGCCAGTATTTCTCTCCGGGACAGGGGGCAGGACACTGAAGCTTTCTTT. It translates to CASISLRDRGQDTEAFF.